This T cell receptor (beta chain) was sequenced for a study of cytomegalovirus exposure and HLA in healthy donors. Use of 60 Vbeta and 13 Jbeta primers characterized the PCR. TCRdb's copy holds only in-frame clones and misses some; the assay was immunoSEQ multiplex PCR. The sample contains about 180,000 clones, approximately 80% of which appear only once. Per the germline V gene, CDR1 is SGHTA and CDR2 is FQGNSA. The CDR3 consists of 16 residues. Trimming cost V 1 base and J 5 bases; bases outside gene matches: 11. This chain joins TRBV7-2 and TRBJ2-7, with 7 nucleotides matching TRBD2. Sequenced input: PBMCs. This clonotype was obtained from a woman aged 50 to 60 in good health and CMV-seronegative. The CDR3 loop is CASSLELAAVVNEQYF. As DNA, the CDR3 is TGTGCCAGCAGCTTAGAGCTAGCGGCAGTCGTTAACGAGCAGTACTTC. The full variable domain, with the rest looked up from reference TRBV7-2 and TRBJ2-7, is GAGVSQSPSNKVTEKGKDVELRCDPISGHTALYWYRQSLGQGLEFLIYFQGNSAPDKSGLPSDRFSAERTGGSVSTLTIQRTQQEDSAVYLCASSLELAAVVNEQYFGPGTRLTVT.